The 8 T cell receptor beta chains presented below share a single source sample, sequenced in a study of T cell responses to AZD1222 COVID-19 vaccine. The table came from immunoSEQ multiplex PCR; TCRdb's copy has only in-frame clones and leaves some out. The sample includes some 180,000 clones, around 93% seen only once; the top ten take around 1%. The material sequenced was peripheral blood, taken 28 days after the second dose of the MenACWY control vaccine. The receptors here all came from an adult who received the MenACWY meningococcal vaccine as a control.

The chain links TRBV11-2 to TRBJ2-7, with 8 bases lining up with TRBD2. Germline CDR1 and CDR2: SGHAT and FQNNGV. CDR3 size: 14 residues. Unmatched junction bases numbered 6, after V lost 5 bases and J lost 3 bases. The CDR3 reads CASSPGLAGYEQYF. The CDR3 DNA is TGTGCCAGCAGCCCCGGACTAGCAGGCTACGAGCAGTACTTC.

This clone was found once. This rearrangement joins TRBV12-3 or TRBV12-4 to TRBJ1-4; D is unresolved. Trimming took 2 bases from V and 13 from J, leaving 8 bases between them. The CDR3 spans 11 residues. The CDR3 sequence: CASSLNLGLFF. CDR3 in DNA: TGTGCCAGCAGTTTAAACCTGGGACTGTTTTTT.

This sequence joins TRBV6-2 or TRBV6-3 and TRBJ2-3; D is perhaps TRBD1 (5 bases). CDR1 is MNHEY, CDR2 SVGEGT, per germline. This CDR3 has 16 residues. Trimming removed 5 bases from V and 1 base from J, with 16 bases in between. The CDR3 reads CASSPPYSRGTDTQYF. CDR3 bases: TGTGCCAGCAGTCCCCCTTACTCCAGGGGCACAGATACGCAGTATTTT.

The chain recombines TRBV29-1 with TRBJ2-1; possibly TRBD1 for D (7 bases). V was trimmed by 6 bases and J by 6 bases, leaving 15 bases between them. The CDR3 consists of 13 residues. Germline CDR1 SQVTM, CDR2 ANQGSEA. The DNA of the CDR3 is TGCAGCGTGGCGTGGCAGGGGGGCAATGAGCAGTTCTTC. This translates into CSVAWQGGNEQFF.

A word on this clone: An end of the junction differs from the germline gene, which may be a read error. The chain combines TRBV19 with TRBJ1-1; D may be TRBD1 (6 bases). The germline V gene encodes CDR1 LNHDA and CDR2 SQIVND (reference sequence). The CDR3 is 14 amino acids. DNA for the CDR3: TGTGCCAGTAGTATCTCAGGGACAAACACCGAAGCTTTCTTT. Translated, it gives CASSISGTNTEAFF.

This chain links TRBV7-3 with TRBJ2-7; tentatively, D is TRBD2 (6 bases). CDR3 length equals 13 residues. The germline gives CDR1 SGHTA, CDR2 FQGTGA. V was clipped by 4 bases and J by 5 bases, with 12 bases between them. As DNA, the CDR3 is TGTGCCAGCAGCTCGATGGGGGGAAACGAGCAGTACTTC. Protein product: CASSSMGGNEQYF.

The chain links TRBV12-5 to TRBJ1-5, with TRBD1 as a possible D gene (6 bases). The germline V gene has CDR1 LGHNT and CDR2 FRNRAP. Trimming took off 6 bases at V and 3 bases at J, with 9 bases between the two ends. The CDR3 runs to 13 residues. CDR3 in amino acids: CASGKGDNQPQHF. DNA of the CDR3: TGTGCTAGTGGCAAGGGGGACAATCAGCCCCAGCATTTT. Looking up the rest from reference TRBV12-5 and TRBJ1-5 gives the full variable domain: DARVTQTPRHKVTEMGQEVTMRCQPILGHNTVFWYRQTMMQGLELLAYFRNRAPLDDSGMPKDRFSAEMPDATLATLKIQPSEPRDSAVYFCASGKGDNQPQHFGDGTRLSIL.

The chain recombines TRBV30 with TRBJ2-2; no reliable D call. CDR1 is GTSNPN, CDR2 SVGIG, per germline (reference sequence). The length of the CDR3 is 13 residues. V shed 0 bases and J shed 8 bases, with 10 bases lying between them. The CDR3 DNA is TGTGCCTGGAGTGTAAGGGTCGCAGGGGAGCTGTTTTTT. Translated: CAWSVRVAGELFF.